This T cell receptor (beta chain) was retrieved from a study of T cells in tuberculosis. On the study more broadly: Sequenced TCRs come from CD1B-GMM tetramer-binding T cells.

Cells were sorted from thawed PBMC rested overnight and stained with GMM-loaded CD1B tetramer, viability dye and anti-CD3. CD1B tetramers were loaded with Rhodococcus equi-derived C32 glucose monomycolate. The CDR3 is 11 residues long. Per the germline V gene, CDR1 is DFQATT and CDR2 is SNEGSKA (reference sequence). Between the trimmed V and J ends, which lost 5 bases and 9 bases, there was a span of 14 bases. Study observations and caveats: Some low-affinity tetramer-binding T cells may be absent from this sample.

Some clones are missing from TCRdb's copy, which holds only in-frame ones; the method was immunoSEQ multiplex PCR. The sample holds 60,000 or so clones, about four fifths seen once. The sequence came from an adult woman with latent tuberculosis. The J gene is TRBJ2-7, the V gene TRBV20-1; the D gene is possibly TRBD2 (7 bases). Sequencing input: CD1b-GMM tetramer-negative cells sorted from PBMCs. The CDR3 sequence: CSAEGGGRQYF. The DNA of the CDR3 is TGCAGTGCTGAGGGGGGGGGTAGGCAGTACTTC.